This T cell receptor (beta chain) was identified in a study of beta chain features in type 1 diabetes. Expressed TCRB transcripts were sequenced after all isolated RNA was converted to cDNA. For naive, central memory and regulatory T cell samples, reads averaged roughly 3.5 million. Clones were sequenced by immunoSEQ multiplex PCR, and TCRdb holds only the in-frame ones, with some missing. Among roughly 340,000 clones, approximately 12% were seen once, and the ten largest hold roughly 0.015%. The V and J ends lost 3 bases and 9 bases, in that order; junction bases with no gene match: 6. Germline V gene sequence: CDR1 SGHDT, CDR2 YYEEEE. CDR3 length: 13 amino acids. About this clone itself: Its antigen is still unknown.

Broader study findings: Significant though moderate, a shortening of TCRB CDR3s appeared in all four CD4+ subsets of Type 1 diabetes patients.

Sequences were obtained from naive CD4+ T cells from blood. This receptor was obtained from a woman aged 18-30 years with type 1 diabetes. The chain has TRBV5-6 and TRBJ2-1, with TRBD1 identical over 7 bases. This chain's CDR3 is CASSSDRVGEQFF. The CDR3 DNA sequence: TGTGCCAGCAGCTCCGACAGGGTAGGTGAGCAGTTCTTC. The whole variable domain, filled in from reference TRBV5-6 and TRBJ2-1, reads DAGVTQSPTHLIKTRGQQVTLRCSPKSGHDTVSWYQQALGQGPQFIFQYYEEEERQRGNFPDRFSGHQFPNYSSELNVNALLLGDSALYLCASSSDRVGEQFFGPGTRLTVL.